This TCR beta chain is from a study of graft-versus-host responses after intestinal transplantation. Of note for this clone: No antigen is known for it.

General study points: GvH clones occurred in recipient marrow; some first appeared in ileum or blood. The presence of high graft-versus-host to host-versus-graft clonal ratios in allografts characterized patients with graft-donor T cell macrochimerism. Maximum circulating GvH clone levels tracked with early post-transplant HvG decreases.

Generated by immunoSEQ multiplex PCR, the TCRdb table keeps only in-frame clones and is missing some. Of 110,000 to 150,000 clones in the sample, roughly 91% were seen once. This TCR was recovered from a human donor who received an intestinal transplant. The specimen comprised unstimulated CD4+ T cells sorted from spleen or lymph node cells, sampled before intestinal transplant.

CDR3 protein: CASSVQYQPQHF. CDR3 coding DNA: TGTGCCAGCAGTGTACAGTATCAGCCCCAGCATTTT. The V gene is TRBV6-1, the J gene TRBJ1-5; D uncertain. The V end was cut by 4 bases, the J end by 5 bases, with 6 bases between. The length of the CDR3 is 12 residues. From germline, CDR1 is MNHNS and CDR2 SASEGT.